Sequencing of this TCR beta chain was carried out in a study of PD-1 blockade in classical Hodgkin lymphoma. As for the study in general: Patients were given intravenous nivolumab, 3 mg/kg, every 2 weeks.

The study, taken as a whole, reports: Relative to healthy donors, newly diagnosed patients reportedly had lower baseline TCR diversity, which was reported as lower still in relapsed/refractory patients. Patients were excluded if nivolumab began under 1 year after ASCT (the autologous transplant). Diversity similar to that of newly diagnosed patients was seen at baseline in complete responders.

The length of the CDR3 is 15 residues. Germline CDR1 and CDR2: SEHNR and FQNEAQ (reference sequence). V dropped 3 bases and J dropped 4; count of bases not matched to a gene: 6. The protocol was immunoSEQ multiplex PCR, while the TCRdb copy is restricted to in-frame clones and leaves out a portion. Of about 27,000 clones listed, 72% are singletons. Documented time point: cycle 4 day 1 (C4D1), after 6 weeks of nivolumab. Every one of the patients relapsed after autologous stem cell transplantation (brentuximab vedotin exposure was variable). Concerning this clone itself: What it recognizes is unknown.

The chain uses TRBV7-9 and TRBJ2-5; 9 bases match TRBD2. The sample was peripheral blood mononuclear cells (PBMCs), taken before the fourth cycle of nivolumab. The TCR originated in a human donor with classical Hodgkin lymphoma. CDR3 sequence reads: CASSFVAGAIETQYF. DNA of the CDR3: TGTGCCAGCAGCTTCGTAGCGGGGGCGATAGAGACCCAGTACTTC. Full variable domain (outside the CDR3, taken from reference TRBV7-9 and TRBJ2-5): DTGVSQNPRHKITKRGQNVTFRCDPISEHNRLYWYRQTLGQGPEFLTYFQNEAQLEKSRLLSDRFSAERPKGSFSTLEIQRTEQGDSAMYLCASSFVAGAIETQYFGPGTRLLVL.